This T cell receptor beta chain was sequenced in a study of Ad26.COV2.S vaccination and SARS-CoV-2 variants. The treatment denotes: around 19 received Ad26.COV2.S at low or high dose, single or two shots; several received placebo; per-sample allocation not given. Each sample was drawn 63 days after the first injection (of vaccine or placebo). Repertoires were generated with immunoSEQ multiplex PCR, while TCRdb's copy carries only in-frame clones and drops some. The profile shows about 680,000 clones, 89% of them singletons. The starting material was peripheral blood, obtained in a trial of Ad26.COV2.S vaccine versus placebo. The sequence derives from a person aged 18 to 65 who received the Ad26.COV2.S COVID-19 vaccine or a placebo.

The CDR3 loop is CSASKVGAYEQYF. CDR3 in DNA: TGCAGTGCTAGTAAAGTGGGGGCCTACGAGCAGTACTTC. V usage is TRBV20-1 and J usage is TRBJ2-7, with D possibly called TRBD1 or TRBD2 (5 bases each). The CDR3 is 13 residues long. Looked up from germline, CDR1 is DFQATT and CDR2 is SNEGSKA (reference sequence). V was shortened by 3 bases and J by 2 bases, with 11 bases between the two germline ends.